This T cell receptor (beta chain) was identified during a study of T-cell memory formation after mild COVID-19. This clonotype occurred a few times. cDNA libraries for TCR alpha and TCR beta, carrying sample barcodes and UMIs, came from 5'RACE with constant-segment primers. One entry per CDR3 protein results from TCRdb running MiXCR on the 5' RACE reads. Among hundreds of thousands of distinct CDR3 sequences listed, roughly 20% were seen once. The TCR originated in an adult woman who had mild COVID-19 (a few samples of this study predate the infection). Cell type and time point are not known. Sequenced: PBMCs or a T cell subset sorted from them (not recorded which).

The CDR3 DNA sequence: TGTGCCATCAGTGAATGGGACTACGAGCAGTACTTC. Translating gives CAISEWDYEQYF. The chain combines TRBV10-3 with TRBJ2-7, with D unresolved. Per germline, CDR1 ENHRY and CDR2 SYGVKD. Trimming took 3 bases from V and 3 from J, leaving 6 bases between them. This CDR3 is built from 12 residues.